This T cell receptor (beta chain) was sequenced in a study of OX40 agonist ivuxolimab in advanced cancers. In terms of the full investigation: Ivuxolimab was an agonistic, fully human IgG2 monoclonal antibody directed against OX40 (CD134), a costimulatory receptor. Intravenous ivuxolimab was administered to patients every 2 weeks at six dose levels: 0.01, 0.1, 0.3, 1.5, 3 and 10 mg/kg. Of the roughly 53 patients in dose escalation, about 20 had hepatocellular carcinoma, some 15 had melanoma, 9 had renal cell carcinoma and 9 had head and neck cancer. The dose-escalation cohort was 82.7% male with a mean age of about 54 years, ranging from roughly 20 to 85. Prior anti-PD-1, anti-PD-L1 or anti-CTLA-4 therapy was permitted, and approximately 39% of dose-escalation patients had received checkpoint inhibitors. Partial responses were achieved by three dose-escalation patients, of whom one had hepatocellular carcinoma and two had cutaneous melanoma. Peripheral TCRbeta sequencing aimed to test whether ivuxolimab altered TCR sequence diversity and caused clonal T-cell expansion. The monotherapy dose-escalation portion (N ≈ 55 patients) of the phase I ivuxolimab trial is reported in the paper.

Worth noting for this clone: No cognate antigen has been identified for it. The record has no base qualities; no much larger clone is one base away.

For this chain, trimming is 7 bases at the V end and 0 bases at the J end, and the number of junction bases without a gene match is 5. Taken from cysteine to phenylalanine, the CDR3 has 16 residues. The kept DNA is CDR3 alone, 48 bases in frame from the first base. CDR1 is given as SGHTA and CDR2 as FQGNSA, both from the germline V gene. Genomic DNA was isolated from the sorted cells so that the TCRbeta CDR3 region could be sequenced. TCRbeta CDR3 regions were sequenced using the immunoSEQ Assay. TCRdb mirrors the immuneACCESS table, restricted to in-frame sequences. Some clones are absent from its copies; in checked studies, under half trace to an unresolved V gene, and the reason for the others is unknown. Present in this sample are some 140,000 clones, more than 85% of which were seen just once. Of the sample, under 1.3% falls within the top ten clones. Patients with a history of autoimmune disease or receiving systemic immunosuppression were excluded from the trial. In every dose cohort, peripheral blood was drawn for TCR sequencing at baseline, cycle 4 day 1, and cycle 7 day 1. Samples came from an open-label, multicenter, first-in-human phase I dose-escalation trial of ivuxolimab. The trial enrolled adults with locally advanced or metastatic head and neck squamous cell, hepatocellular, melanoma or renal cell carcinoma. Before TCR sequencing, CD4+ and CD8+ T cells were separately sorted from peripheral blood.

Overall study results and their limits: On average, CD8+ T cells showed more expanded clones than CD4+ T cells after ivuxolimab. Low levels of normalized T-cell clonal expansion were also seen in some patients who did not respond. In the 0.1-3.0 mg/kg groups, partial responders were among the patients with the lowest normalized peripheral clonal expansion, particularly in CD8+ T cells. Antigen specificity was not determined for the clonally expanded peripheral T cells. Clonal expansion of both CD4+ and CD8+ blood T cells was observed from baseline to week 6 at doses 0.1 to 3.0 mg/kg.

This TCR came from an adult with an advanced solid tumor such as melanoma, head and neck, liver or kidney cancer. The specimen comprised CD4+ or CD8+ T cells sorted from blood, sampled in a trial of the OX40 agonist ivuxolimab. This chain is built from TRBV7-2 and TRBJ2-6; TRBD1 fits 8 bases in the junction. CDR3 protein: CASNRDRLSGANVLTF. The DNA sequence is TGTGCCAGCAACCGGGACAGGCTCTCTGGGGCCAACGTCCTGACTTTC.